One and the same sample provided the 24 T cell receptor beta chains below, sequenced in a study of T cells in Graves' hyperthyroidism and ophthalmopathy. Amplified TCR beta CDR3 regions derived from RNA transcripts. The HTBI primer set drove a first-round RT-PCR of the TCR CDR3. TCRdb ran MiXCR on the multiplex PCR reads and lists one entry per CDR3 protein. The sample carries almost 350,000 distinct CDR3 sequences, over 15% recorded once. Sequences were obtained from blood. The receptors originated from a woman in her thirties or forties with Graves' ophthalmopathy.

In this sample, this clonotype turned up many times. The chain links TRBV6-5 to TRBJ1-3; D ambiguous. The ends were cut back, 0 bases at V and 2 bases at J, with 8 bases in the middle. Germline CDR1 is MNHEY and CDR2 is SVGAGI. The CDR3 is 15 residues long. The CDR3 reads CASSYSRAPGNTIYF. DNA for the CDR3: TGTGCCAGCAGTTACTCGCGGGCGCCTGGAAACACCATATATTTT.

This clonotype appeared many times. V and J are TRBV12-3 or TRBV12-4 and TRBJ1-2; possibly TRBD1 for D (5 bases). The CDR3 is 13 residues long. V shed 3 bases and J shed 6 bases, with 11 bases lying between them. The CDR3 coding sequence is TGTGCCAGCAGTTTTAGGTCAGGGCATGGCTACACCTTC. It encodes CASSFRSGHGYTF.

At least ten counts were recorded for this clonotype. This sequence joins TRBV6-2 or TRBV6-3 and TRBJ2-2; TRBD2 matches 13 bases. The germline CDR1 and CDR2 sequences are MNHEY and SVGEGT. With V trimmed by 0 bases and J by 0 bases, 7 bases remained unmatched. There are 20 residues in the CDR3. CDR3 sequence reads: CASSYSSGLAGETNTGELFF. The CDR3, as DNA: TGTGCCAGCAGTTACTCGAGCGGACTAGCGGGAGAAACGAACACCGGGGAGCTGTTTTTT.

Many counts were recorded for this clonotype. This sequence joins TRBV10-1 and TRBJ2-7; the match to TRBD1 covers 9 bases. This CDR3 comprises 14 residues. Germline V gene lookup returns CDR1 WNHNN and CDR2 SYGVQD (reference sequence). J lost 7 bases, V lost 3 bases, and 7 bases had no gene match. CDR3: CASSDPRTGEEQYF. As DNA, the CDR3 is TGCGCCAGCAGTGACCCCCGGACAGGGGAGGAGCAGTACTTC.

The chain carries TRBV6-1 and TRBJ2-5, with TRBD1 matching 7 bases. Germline CDR1 MNHNS, CDR2 SASEGT. The CDR3 covers 13 residues. Germline trimming cut 9 bases from V and 9 bases from J; bases unmatched to any gene: 13. The CDR3 nucleotides read TGTGCCAGTAGCAGGGGGTCATCCCTGGCCCAGTACTTC. Translating gives CASSRGSSLAQYF.

This clonotype was found many times. The chain links TRBV28 to TRBJ2-5; TRBD2 agrees at 9 bases. The CDR3 runs to 15 residues. V shed 10 bases and J 3 bases; nucleotides not matched to a gene: 12. The germline V gene has CDR1 MDHEN and CDR2 SYDVKM. The CDR3, as DNA: TGTGCCACCAGACCGGGACTAGCTGAGAAAGAGACCCAGTACTTC. This gives the protein CATRPGLAEKETQYF.

This clonotype has a count of ten or more. This rearrangement joins TRBV3-1 to TRBJ2-7; D might be TRBD2 (5 bases). Germline assignment: CDR1 LGHDT and CDR2 YNNKEL (reference sequence). V was clipped by 1 base and J by 0 bases, with 13 bases between them. The CDR3 is made up of 16 amino acids. CDR3 in DNA: TGTGCCAGCAGCCAAGTAGCGAAGGGCCTCTCCTACGAGCAGTACTTC. Encoded protein: CASSQVAKGLSYEQYF.

This clonotype was counted many times. The chain uses TRBV28 and TRBJ1-2; a possible D gene is TRBD1 (5 bases). V was cut by 4 bases and J by 0 bases, with 18 bases left in between. The CDR3 contains 17 residues. CDR1 and CDR2 (germline): MDHEN, SYDVKM. The CDR3 is CASSSIYTGLANYGYTF. CDR3 nucleotide sequence: TGTGCCAGCAGTTCTATATACACGGGGCTCGCTAACTATGGCTACACCTTC.

This rearrangement joins TRBV5-1 to TRBJ2-5; the match to TRBD1 covers 10 bases. V lost 0 bases, J lost 5 bases, and 4 bases stayed unmatched. There are 15 residues in the CDR3. Germline CDR1 SGHRS, CDR2 YFSETQ. CDR3 loop: CASSLGQGATETQYF. In DNA, the CDR3 is TGCGCCAGCAGCTTGGGACAGGGGGCAACGGAGACCCAGTACTTC.

This clonotype has ten or more counts. The chain couples TRBV20-1 to TRBJ1-2; D perhaps matches TRBD1 (5 bases). The length of the CDR3 is 15 residues. Germline lookup yields CDR1 DFQATT and CDR2 SNEGSKA (reference sequence). With 6 bases removed from V and 0 bases from J, the gap between germline ends came to 17 bases. The CDR3 is CSAPPAGTPNYGYTF. The CDR3 nucleotides are TGCAGTGCCCCCCCGGCGGGGACCCCTAACTATGGCTACACCTTC.

There are many counts of this clonotype. The V call is TRBV5-1, the J call TRBJ2-7; D not resolved. Germline assignment: CDR1 SGHRS and CDR2 YFSETQ. Trimming shortened V by 3 bases and J by 2 bases, and 21 bases separated the two germline ends. The CDR3 is 17 amino acids. The CDR3 region is CASSSRPKGERPYEQYF. The CDR3 DNA sequence: TGCGCCAGCAGCTCTCGGCCAAAAGGAGAGAGACCCTACGAGCAGTACTTC.

J is TRBJ2-5 and V is TRBV24-1, with TRBD2 matching over 7 bases. The CDR3 has 16 residues. The junction had 19 bases not matched to a gene; V was cut back by 11 bases and J by 5 bases. Germline CDR1 is KGHDR and CDR2 is SFDVKD. The CDR3 nucleotides are TGTGCCAGCCAACGGGACGGGGGGACCCGTCAGGAGACCCAGTACTTC. Its protein is CASQRDGGTRQETQYF.

This clonotype was recorded many times. The V and J genes are TRBV20-1 and TRBJ2-5; D gene unclear. The CDR3 totals 11 residues. Germline CDR1 reads DFQATT; CDR2 reads SNEGSKA (reference sequence). Trimming stripped 2 bases from V and 3 bases from J, with 4 bases between. CDR3 loop: CSARLEETQYF. The CDR3, as DNA: TGCAGTGCTAGACTAGAAGAGACCCAGTACTTC.

The sample holds many counts of this clonotype. A much larger clone sits a single nucleotide away, making a read error possible. This chain connects TRBV7-9 to TRBJ2-5; TRBD1 might be the D (5 bases). V was cut by 9 bases and J by 2 bases, with 16 bases left in between. CDR1 and CDR2 (germline): SEHNR, FQNEAQ (reference sequence). The CDR3 consists of 14 residues. CDR3 in DNA: TGTGCCAGGGTAGGGGCCCAACTACAAGAGACCCAGTACTTC. Its translation is CARVGAQLQETQYF. The variable domain in full, with the rest retrieved from reference TRBV7-9 and TRBJ2-5, is DTGVSQNPRHKITKRGQNVTFRCDPISEHNRLYWYRQTLGQGPEFLTYFQNEAQLEKSRLLSDRFSAERPKGSFSTLEIQRTEQGDSAMYLCARVGAQLQETQYFGPGTRLLVL.

Ten or more counts support this clonotype. This chain connects TRBV20-1 to TRBJ1-1, with D hard to call. V gave up 0 bases and J gave up 0 bases, with 11 bases separating them. Germline V gene sequence: CDR1 DFQATT, CDR2 SNEGSKA (reference sequence). The CDR3 covers 15 residues. CDR3 in DNA: TGCAGTGCTAGAGAAGGGAGGGTCATGAACACTGAAGCTTTCTTT. Translation gives CSAREGRVMNTEAFF.

The chain links TRBV6-5 to TRBJ2-7; weak D call: TRBD1 (5 bases). Germline lookup yields CDR1 MNHEY and CDR2 SVGAGI. The ends were cut back, 6 bases at V and 4 bases at J, with 19 bases in the middle. The CDR3 contains 15 residues. CDR3 loop: CASSLVSRDSYEQYF. The CDR3 coding sequence is TGTGCCAGCAGCTTAGTTTCCCGCGACAGTTACGAGCAGTACTTC.

This chain uses TRBV30 with TRBJ1-5, with 9 bases identical to TRBD1. Germline trimming cut 3 bases from V and 3 bases from J; bases unmatched to any gene: 9. CDR1 GTSNPN and CDR2 SVGIG come from the germline V gene (reference sequence). The CDR3 covers 16 residues. In DNA form, the CDR3 reads TGTGCCTGGAGCCCGGGACAGGGTAGTACCAATCAGCCCCAGCATTTT. Its translation: CAWSPGQGSTNQPQHF.

DNA for the CDR3: TGTGCCAGCAGCTTATTACGAGGGCACGGAGACGGCTACACCTTC. This gives the protein CASSLLRGHGDGYTF. The gene calls are TRBV11-2 and TRBJ1-2; D uncertain. This CDR3 is built from 15 residues. Trimming took 2 bases from V and 8 from J, leaving 18 bases between them. Germline V gives CDR1 SGHAT, CDR2 FQNNGV.

This clonotype was counted at least ten times. The rearrangement uses TRBV30 and TRBJ1-2; 8 bases agree with TRBD1. The CDR3 has 13 amino acids. Unmatched junction bases numbered 8, after V lost 5 bases and J lost 6 bases. Germline V gene lookup returns CDR1 GTSNPN and CDR2 SVGIG (reference sequence). The CDR3, as DNA: TGTGCCTGGGGGGAGGACAGGGTTGATGGCTACACCTTC. It codes for CAWGEDRVDGYTF.

This clonotype came up many times. The rearrangement links TRBV28 to TRBJ2-2; 7 bases are shared with TRBD2. The junction had 12 bases not matched to a gene; V was cut back by 8 bases and J by 6 bases. Germline CDR1 MDHEN, CDR2 SYDVKM. The CDR3 length is 15 residues. DNA of the CDR3: TGTGCCAGCGAACCGGGCGGGAGCGTAGCCGGGGAGCTGTTTTTT. The encoded protein is CASEPGGSVAGELFF.

The chain employs TRBV6-1 and TRBJ2-7; the D gene is possibly TRBD1 (5 bases). V lost 6 bases and J lost 5, with 17 bases in between. Germline CDR1 is MNHNS and CDR2 is SASEGT. The CDR3 extends over 14 amino acids. CDR3: CASRRIKGPHEQYF. The CDR3 DNA is TGTGCCAGCAGGCGAATAAAGGGGCCCCACGAGCAGTACTTC.

This clonotype was picked up many times. The chain couples TRBV20-1 to TRBJ1-1; D unclear. Germline V CDR1 and CDR2: DFQATT, SNEGSKA (reference sequence). The ends were cut back, 5 bases at V and 3 bases at J, with 19 bases in the middle. There are 15 residues in the CDR3. The CDR3 sequence is CSACPPGLVDTEAFF. CDR3 bases: TGCAGTGCTTGTCCCCCCGGCCTGGTAGACACTGAAGCTTTCTTT.

This clonotype was seen many times. The V and J genes are TRBV20-1 and TRBJ1-5; D is unresolved. V shed 6 bases and J shed 0 bases, with 6 bases lying between them. Looked up from germline, CDR1 is DFQATT and CDR2 is SNEGSKA (reference sequence). The CDR3 loop spans 12 amino acids. Here the CDR3 DNA reads TGCAGTGCGACTGATAGCAATCAGCCCCAGCATTTT. It specifies CSATDSNQPQHF.

In its sample, this clonotype was seen many times. The gene calls are TRBV12-3 or TRBV12-4 and TRBJ1-1; perhaps TRBD1 as D (5 bases). This CDR3 has 14 residues. Trimming stripped 5 bases from V and 5 bases from J, with 15 bases between. CDR3 residues: CASSVGGVRTEAFF. CDR3 bases: TGTGCCAGCAGTGTGGGAGGGGTTCGGACTGAAGCTTTCTTT.